This T cell receptor beta chain comes out of a study of shared clonotypes between healthy human individuals. Germline trimming cut 6 bases from V and 1 base from J; bases unmatched to any gene: 5. The CDR3 runs 13 residues. The germline gives CDR1 SQVTM, CDR2 ANQGSEA. Study findings and constraints: When compared with the clonotypes that were shared by all four sorted-subset donors, the non-shared clonotypes turned out to have lower generation probabilities. Clonotype sharing among donors was expected to depend on sequencing depth. Richness estimates generally favored naive over memory subsets.

A few counts support this clone. Its specificity is unknown. Terminally differentiated effector memory CD45RA+ cells were excluded by CCR7 positive selection of CD45RO-negative cells. The repertoire was sequenced with immunoSEQ multiplex PCR; TCRdb's copy has only in-frame clones and lacks some. Among 1.5 million to 2.5 million clones listed, about 94% were seen once. The TCR comes from a young man in good health. Material: naive CD8+ T cells sorted from blood. The rearrangement joins TRBV29-1 to TRBJ2-7, with 8 bases lining up with TRBD1. Here the CDR3 reads CSVLQGESYEQYF. CDR3 in DNA: TGCAGCGTCCTACAGGGGGAATCCTACGAGCAGTACTTC.